Listed below are T cell receptor beta chains from one sample, sequenced in a study of shared clonotypes between healthy human individuals. Using immunoSEQ multiplex PCR, the repertoire was profiled, and TCRdb retains in-frame clones only, with some absent. The sample has around 560,000 clones, around 95% seen once. The sequenced material came from naive CD8+ T cells sorted from blood. The receptors stem from a young woman in good health. Both conserved end residues are part of each CDR3. The D gene is left open where the match is weak. Size is omitted from some rows. Given values are once, few, many or a class for expanded clones.

V,size,D,J,CDR3,DNA
TRBV15,once,NA,TRBJ1-1,CATQGAQNTEAFF,TGTGCCACCCAGGGAGCCCAGAACACTGAAGCTTTCTTT
TRBV27,NA,TRBD1,TRBJ2-7,CASSNRDRGNEQYF,TGTGCCAGCAGTAACCGGGACAGGGGGAACGAGCAGTACTTC
TRBV9,NA,TRBD2,TRBJ2-1,CASSVESLAGGAYNEQFF,TGTGCCAGCAGCGTAGAATCTCTAGCGGGAGGGGCATACAATGAGCAGTTCTTC
TRBV28,NA,NA,TRBJ2-6,CASSFSGYGANVLTF,TGTGCCAGCAGTTTTTCAGGGTATGGGGCCAACGTCCTGACTTTC
TRBV6-5,NA,NA,TRBJ2-1,CASSTGRSDNEQFF,TGTGCCAGTTCGACAGGAAGGTCCGACAATGAGCAGTTCTTC
TRBV7-2,NA,NA,TRBJ1-5,CASSFRGHSNQPQHF,TGTGCCAGCAGCTTTCGGGGGCATAGCAATCAGCCCCAGCATTTT
TRBV6-8,NA,NA,TRBJ2-7,CASSYLDEQYF,TGTGCCAGCAGTTACTTAGATGAGCAGTACTTC
TRBV14,NA,NA,TRBJ2-7,CASSQVNSAAEQYF,TGTGCCAGCAGCCAAGTTAACTCCGCCGCCGAGCAGTACTTC
TRBV30,NA,TRBD1,TRBJ2-2,CAWRGTGASTTGELFF,TGTGCCTGGAGGGGGACAGGGGCAAGTACCACCGGGGAGCTGTTTTTT
TRBV6-5,NA,TRBD2,TRBJ2-1,CASSTRGGRAGEFF,TGTGCCAGCAGTACGCGAGGCGGGAGGGCCGGTGAGTTCTTC
TRBV28,once,NA,TRBJ1-3,CASSYRVGNTIYF,TGTGCCAGCAGTTACAGGGTCGGAAACACCATATATTTT
TRBV5-5,NA,NA,TRBJ2-7,CASSLFEGPGEQYF,TGTGCCAGCAGCTTGTTTGAGGGCCCGGGGGAGCAGTACTTC
TRBV7-9,NA,NA,TRBJ1-1,CASSLVLGRSEAFF,TGTGCCAGCAGCTTAGTTCTGGGACGGAGTGAAGCTTTCTTT
TRBV5-6,NA,TRBD1,TRBJ2-5,CASSPTGGETQYF,TGTGCCAGCAGCCCGACAGGGGGGGAGACCCAGTACTTC
TRBV28,NA,NA,TRBJ2-7,CASSFAGSSYEQYF,TGTGCCAGCAGTTTTGCTGGCAGCTCCTACGAGCAGTACTTC
TRBV9,NA,NA,TRBJ2-2,CASLEGVTGELFF,TGTGCCAGCCTAGAAGGTGTCACCGGGGAGCTGTTTTTT
TRBV27,NA,NA,TRBJ2-7,CASSLSTRYEQYF,TGTGCCAGCAGTTTATCGACCCGGTACGAGCAGTACTTC
TRBV13,once,TRBD2,TRBJ2-7,CASSPRGAGAYEQYF,TGTGCCAGCAGCCCCCGGGGAGCGGGGGCCTACGAGCAGTACTTC
TRBV27,NA,NA,TRBJ1-5,CASSPQHVGNQPQHF,TGTGCCAGCAGCCCCCAGCATGTTGGCAATCAGCCCCAGCATTTT
TRBV27,NA,NA,TRBJ2-7,CASSSTEHRASYEQYF,TGTGCCAGCAGTTCCACCGAGCACCGGGCCTCCTACGAGCAGTACTTC
TRBV5-4,NA,TRBD2,TRBJ2-5,CASSIGLAGPYQETQYF,TGTGCCAGCAGCATCGGACTAGCGGGACCTTACCAAGAGACCCAGTACTTC
TRBV9,NA,NA,TRBJ2-7,CASSTGGRYEQYF,TGTGCCAGCTCTACCGGGGGACGCTACGAGCAGTACTTC
TRBV30,NA,NA,TRBJ1-1,CAWSASGHTEAFF,TGTGCCTGGAGCGCCTCAGGGCACACTGAAGCTTTCTTT
TRBV19,NA,NA,TRBJ2-7,CASSPGLGGYEQYF,TGTGCCAGTAGTCCGGGCCTCGGGGGCTACGAGCAGTACTTC
TRBV28,NA,NA,TRBJ2-3,CASSLYGRTTDTQYF,TGTGCCAGCAGTTTATACGGGAGAACCACAGATACGCAGTATTTT
TRBV9,NA,NA,TRBJ1-1,CASSGLRGAEAFF,TGTGCCAGCAGCGGCCTCAGGGGCGCTGAAGCTTTCTTT
TRBV27,NA,TRBD2,TRBJ2-1,CASSSSGSSYNEQFF,TGTGCCAGCAGTTCTAGCGGGAGCTCCTACAATGAGCAGTTCTTC
TRBV27,NA,NA,TRBJ2-4,CASRTVWAPENIQYF,TGTGCCAGCAGAACGGTTTGGGCCCCGGAAAACATTCAGTACTTC
TRBV27,NA,TRBD1,TRBJ1-1,CASSPGTGAFF,TGTGCCAGCAGTCCCGGGACAGGGGCTTTCTTT
TRBV11-2,NA,TRBD2,TRBJ2-7,CASSLLTSGPYEQYF,TGTGCCAGCAGCTTATTGACTAGCGGGCCCTACGAGCAGTACTTC
TRBV7-8,NA,TRBD2,TRBJ2-1,CASSLLIAGGPGSSYNEQFF,TGTGCCAGCAGCTTGTTAATAGCGGGAGGGCCAGGAAGCTCCTACAATGAGCAGTTCTTC
TRBV19,NA,TRBD1,TRBJ2-7,CASSARRTGPGEQYF,TGTGCCAGTAGTGCACGGCGGACAGGGCCGGGCGAGCAGTACTTC
TRBV27,NA,NA,TRBJ2-2,CASSYANTGELFF,TGTGCCAGCAGCTATGCGAACACCGGGGAGCTGTTTTTT
TRBV29-1,NA,TRBD2,TRBJ2-7,CSVDGLAGDIYEQYF,TGCAGCGTGGACGGACTAGCGGGAGATATCTACGAGCAGTACTTC
TRBV27,NA,TRBD2,TRBJ2-3,CASSSPGLVPPSTDTQYF,TGTGCCAGCAGTTCCCCGGGACTAGTACCGCCAAGCACAGATACGCAGTATTTT
TRBV9,NA,TRBD2,TRBJ2-7,CASSVELSGSPNEQYF,TGTGCCAGCAGCGTAGAGCTTAGCGGGAGTCCCAACGAGCAGTACTTC
TRBV2,NA,NA,TRBJ2-7,CASTWSDTYEQYF,TGTGCCAGCACTTGGTCCGACACCTACGAGCAGTACTTC
TRBV28,NA,TRBD2,TRBJ2-2,CASRSGTSGRNTGELFF,TGTGCCAGCAGATCCGGGACTAGCGGGAGAAACACCGGGGAGCTGTTTTTT
TRBV7-8,NA,NA,TRBJ2-2,CASSLVFGSKAGELFF,TGTGCCAGCAGCTTAGTATTCGGCAGCAAGGCCGGGGAGCTGTTTTTT
TRBV7-6,once,TRBD2,TRBJ2-1,CASSLEGGLALF,TGTGCCAGCAGCTTAGAGGGGGGACTAGCCCTCTTC
TRBV10-2,NA,TRBD1,TRBJ2-7,CASSEGTGEQYF,TGCGCCAGCAGTGAGGGGACAGGCGAGCAGTACTTC
TRBV2,NA,NA,TRBJ2-7,CASSWQGPHEQYF,TGTGCCAGCAGTTGGCAGGGCCCGCACGAGCAGTACTTC
TRBV5-1,NA,NA,TRBJ2-7,CASSLTYEQYF,TGCGCCAGCAGCTTAACCTACGAGCAGTACTTC
TRBV6-5,once,NA,TRBJ2-7,CASSYSQGSFDEQYF,TGTGCCAGCAGTTACTCGCAGGGTAGTTTTGACGAGCAGTACTTC